Sequencing of this T cell receptor (beta chain) was carried out in a study of Ad26.COV2.S vaccination and SARS-CoV-2 variants (dated by TCRdb to the early 2020s). As for the study more broadly: Vaccine-arm donors came from COV1001, a multicentre, randomized, double-blind, placebo-controlled phase I-IIa trial of Ad26.COV2.S in healthy adults. Trial participants were randomized into five groups of five, in which low-dose or high-dose Ad26.COV2.S was given once or twice, or placebo was given on both occasions. TCRbeta repertoire sequencing served as the tool for gauging how specific and how broad the SARS-CoV-2-reactive T cell receptors were following Ad26.COV2.S vaccination. Dosing of Ad26.COV2.S was intramuscular, at either 5x10^10 or 1x10^11 viral particles, delivered as one shot or as two shots spaced 56 days apart. Investigators remained blinded to trial group allocation during experiments and outcome assessment. A total of 32 samples were included in the TCR-sequenced set, comprising roughly 20 Ad26.COV2.S vaccine recipients, 5 placebo recipients and 8 SARS-CoV-2 convalescent individuals.

Reading the label with the study, this specimen's treatment or condition is: 15 to 20 received Ad26.COV2.S at low or high dose, single or two shots; roughly 5 received placebo; per-sample allocation not given. For vaccine and placebo recipients, repertoires were sequenced using samples collected on day 63 after the first injection. Between 29 July and 7 August 2020, Cohort 1b enrolled about two dozen adults aged 18-55 years at one site in Boston, USA. Ad26.COV2.S consisted of a replication-incompetent adenovirus type 26 vector by which a prefusion-stabilized SARS-CoV-2 spike protein from the original Wuhan strain was expressed. The germline V gene (reference sequence) provides CDR1 LNHDA and CDR2 SQIVND. The CDR3, cysteine through phenylalanine, is 14 amino acids long. The kept DNA is CDR3 alone, 42 bases in frame from the first base. V and J are truncated by 3 bases and 2 bases respectively, leaving an intervening sequence of 8 bases.

A remark on this clone: What this receptor recognizes is not known. Qualities for individual bases were not recorded, and no much larger clone is one base off.

Study-level results and caveats: The study was not powered for comparison of responses between vaccine doses or regimens. The authors noted that total T cell responses may have been underestimated by the TCR breadth and depth analyses. Compared with placebo recipients, Ad26.COV2.S recipients showed higher spike-specific TCR breadth (P = 0.0014). Substantial breadth of spike-specific CD8+ and CD4+ T cell responses was reported after vaccination. Vaccine and placebo recipients had similar non-spike TCR breadth, a finding consistent with the vaccine containing only spike.

The immunoSEQ Assay was the method used to sequence TCRbeta CDR3 regions. After extraction, genomic DNA underwent amplification by bias-controlled multiplex PCR, followed by high-throughput sequencing. In the paper's pipeline: To quantify the absolute abundance of every unique TCRbeta CDR3 region, sequences were collapsed and filtered. T cell fraction was estimated by normalization of TCRbeta template counts to usable DNA, with usable DNA being measured through amplification of reference genes present in all nucleated cells. Repertoire TCRs were annotated as SARS-CoV-2-specific by exact matching of V gene, CDR3 amino acid sequence and J gene to a known reactive TCR set. MIRA supplied the reference SARS-CoV-2 TCR set, which was filtered for enrichment in COVID-19-positive ImmuneCODE repertoires so that public or cross-reactive TCRs were removed. Using the MIRA antigens, annotated TCRs were further analysed by specific ORF or by position within an ORF. Depth was the summed frequency of annotated unique rearrangements, while breadth was defined as annotated unique rearrangements over total unique productive rearrangements. TCR breadth was compared between groups using two-sided Wilcoxon rank-sum tests. The table was pulled from immuneACCESS by TCRdb, which kept in-frame rearrangements only. Such tables lose some clones; where checked, under half of the loss comes from unresolved V genes, and the rest has no known cause. The V and J calls and clone size are taken from that table; D and trimming were inferred from the DNA. The sample has around 400,000 clones on record, around 89% of them singletons. The leading ten clones occupy under 2% of the sample.

Material: peripheral blood, obtained in a trial of Ad26.COV2.S vaccine versus placebo. This clonotype was obtained from a person aged 18-60 years who received the Ad26.COV2.S COVID-19 vaccine or a placebo. The V and J genes are TRBV19 and TRBJ1-5; no confident D gene assignment can be made. CDR3 loop: CASSIWWGNQPQHF. The sequenced DNA is TGTGCCAGTAGTATTTGGTGGGGCAATCAGCCCCAGCATTTT.